The T cell receptor (beta chain) described here comes from a study of blood T cell repertoires in COVID-19. Study background: T cells, B-cell-depleted T cells, or PBMCs provided the cDNA or gDNA that served as material.

Study processing details: Researchers report that nucleated cell counts were estimated from reference gene primer amplification. The data were produced by immunoSEQ multiplex PCR, yet TCRdb's version contains in-frame clones alone and is incomplete. The D gene and trimming were derived from the DNA, and the V and J assignments and clone size from that table. The table includes about 230,000 clones, 88% detected once. Participant age was roughly 18 to 90 years, and participants resided in 20 to 30 US areas. Allocation to cohorts depended on clinical history reported by the participants. Per the germline V gene, CDR1 is SNHLY and CDR2 is FYNNEI. The trim removed 8 bases at V and 7 bases at J, leaving 8 bases unmatched. The CDR3 length is 14 residues.

This TCR was sampled from a young woman who had been exposed to COVID-19. The V call is TRBV2, the J call TRBJ1-2; TRBD1 matches at 12 bases. The sample consisted of PBMCs or T cells enriched from blood (not recorded which). CDR3 sequence reads: CASGTPGQGAGYTF. The CDR3 region has the DNA TGTGCCAGCGGTACTCCGGGACAGGGGGCTGGCTACACCTTC.